A single sample is the source of the 18 T cell receptor beta chains below, sequenced in a study of T cell clonotyping in hematopoietic cell transplantation. Only in-frame clones appear in the TCRdb table, and some are missing; sequencing was by immunoSEQ multiplex PCR. The sample includes about 11,000 clones, 46% of them seen just once. The sequencing used PBMCs, collected 30 days after allogeneic stem cell transplant. The receptor set was obtained from a male patient in his fifties or sixties who had an allogeneic stem cell transplant from an unrelated donor, so the T cells may come from the graft donor. Some clones in this sample may be carry-over from other donors' samples.

This clone was counted between two and nine times. The CDR3 sequence: CASGGGNQPQHF. CDR3 DNA: TGTGCCAGCGGGGGGGGCAATCAGCCCCAGCATTTT. The genes are TRBV6-5 and TRBJ1-5; maybe TRBD1 (5 bases). The ends were cut back, 8 bases at V and 2 bases at J, with 7 bases in the middle. This CDR3 has 12 amino acids. Germline assignment: CDR1 MNHEY and CDR2 SVGAGI.

The table lists this clone with a few counts. This chain joins TRBV9 and TRBJ2-5; 12 positions agree with TRBD2. Germline CDR1 and CDR2: SGDLS and YYNGEE. V trimming: 3 bases; J trimming: 5 bases; junction bases outside the gene matches: 5. This CDR3 has 15 amino acids. The CDR3 DNA sequence: TGTGCCAGCAGCGCTAGCGGGAGGGCTTGGGAGACCCAGTACTTC. Translating it yields CASSASGRAWETQYF.

This clone showed up just a few times. The rearrangement joins TRBV9 to TRBJ2-3, with D hard to call. V lost 4 bases, J lost 4 bases, and 13 bases lay in between. Germline V gene sequence: CDR1 SGDLS, CDR2 YYNGEE. There are 14 residues in the CDR3. Written as DNA, the CDR3 is TGTGCCAGCAGCCCCCGTTTAAGACCAGATACGCAGTATTTT. It encodes CASSPRLRPDTQYF. Full variable domain (outside the CDR3, taken from reference TRBV9 and TRBJ2-3): DSGVTQTPKHLITATGQRVTLRCSPRSGDLSVYWYQQSLDQGLQFLIQYYNGEERAKGNILERFSAQQFPDLHSELNLSSLELGDSALYFCASSPRLRPDTQYFGPGTRLTVL.

This clone was counted a few times. The chain joins TRBV27 to TRBJ2-2; D is perhaps TRBD1 (5 bases). V was pared by 8 bases and J by 2 bases, with 12 bases between. Looked up from germline, CDR1 is MNHEY and CDR2 is SMNVEV (reference sequence). The CDR3 consists of 14 residues. CDR3 region: CASGLTGNTGELFF. CDR3 DNA sequence: TGTGCCAGCGGGTTAACAGGAAACACCGGGGAGCTGTTTTTT.

This clone came up a few times. The chain employs TRBV30 and TRBJ2-1, with D possibly TRBD1 on 5 matching bases. This CDR3 is built from 14 residues. V lost 3 bases, J lost 3 bases, and 12 bases lay in between. Germline V gene sequence: CDR1 GTSNPN, CDR2 SVGIG (reference sequence). The CDR3 nucleotides read TGTGCCTGGAGGGACCCCAGGGACTACAATGAGCAGTTCTTC. Amino acid sequence: CAWRDPRDYNEQFF.

This clone was picked up a small number of times. This rearrangement joins TRBV2 to TRBJ2-7; D is possibly TRBD1 (6 bases). The CDR3 runs 12 residues. With 6 bases removed from V and 3 bases from J, the gap between germline ends came to 9 bases. Germline V CDR1 and CDR2: SNHLY, FYNNEI. The CDR3 bases are TGTGCCAGCAGCTTGACAGGCTACGAGCAGTACTTC. Translating gives CASSLTGYEQYF.

This clone was detected only once. The V call is TRBV12-5, the J call TRBJ2-3; no definite D call. The CDR3 totals 11 residues. In germline, CDR1 is LGHNT, CDR2 FRNRAP. Trimming removed 6 bases at V and 2 bases at J, with 3 bases between. CDR3 DNA sequence: TGTGCTAGTGGGGACACAGATACGCAGTATTTT. This codes for CASGDTDTQYF.

This clone was seen more than once but under ten times. The genes are TRBV6-5 and TRBJ1-2; TRBD1 might be the D (6 bases). The CDR3 loop spans 14 amino acids. Trimming removed 2 bases from V and 4 bases from J, with 11 bases in between. Germline values: CDR1 MNHEY, CDR2 SVGAGI. The CDR3 spells CASSYGQGLYGYTF. CDR3 DNA: TGTGCCAGCAGTTACGGGCAGGGGCTCTATGGCTACACCTTC.

The J gene is TRBJ1-4, the V gene TRBV4-1; tentatively, D is TRBD1 (6 bases). V was pared by 1 base and J by 5 bases, with 11 bases between. This CDR3 is 15 amino acids long. Germline V lookup: CDR1 MGHRA, CDR2 YSYEKL. CDR3 DNA sequence: TGCGCCAGCAGCCAAGGAGGGACACCAAATGAAAAACTGTTTTTT. Translation: CASSQGGTPNEKLFF.

The chain couples TRBV29-1 to TRBJ2-7; 9 positions match TRBD1. The CDR3 is 14 amino acids. Germline assignment: CDR1 SQVTM and CDR2 ANQGSEA. Losses at the gene ends were 3 bases for V and 2 bases for J; bases not matched to a gene: 5. The CDR3 DNA is TGCAGCGTTGAGGGGGGACAGGGTACCTACGAGCAGTACTTC. Translating it yields CSVEGGQGTYEQYF.

The genes are TRBV30 and TRBJ1-4; 8 bases are shared with TRBD1. Trimming took 2 bases from V and 8 from J; bases not matched to a gene: 7. This CDR3 has 14 amino acids. Germline values: CDR1 GTSNPN, CDR2 SVGIG (reference sequence). This chain's CDR3 is CAWSTIRGQEKLFF. CDR3 sequence (DNA): TGTGCCTGGAGTACGATCAGGGGGCAGGAAAAACTGTTTTTT. The full variable domain, rest sourced from reference TRBV30 and TRBJ1-4, is SQTIHQWPATLVQPVGSPLSLECTVEGTSNPNLYWYRQAAGRGLQLLFYSVGIGQISSEVPQNLSASRPQDRQFILSSKKLLLSDSGFYLCAWSTIRGQEKLFFGSGTQLSVL.

The table lists this clone with a few counts. The chain combines TRBV30 with TRBJ1-6; D uncertain. Trimming removed 2 bases from V and 2 bases from J, with 7 bases in between. This CDR3 has 14 residues. The germline gives CDR1 GTSNPN, CDR2 SVGIG (reference sequence). DNA for the CDR3: TGTGCCTGGAGTTACAGCCCCTATAATTCACCCCTCCACTTT. Translation gives CAWSYSPYNSPLHF.

This clone was seen only once. This rearrangement joins TRBV9 to TRBJ1-1; 7 bases are shared with TRBD1. Trimming cost V 0 bases and J 0 bases; bases outside gene matches: 2. The CDR3 loop spans 15 amino acids. The V gene's germline CDR1 is SGDLS and CDR2 YYNGEE. The CDR3, as DNA: TGTGCCAGCAGCGTAGAGGGACAGCTGAACACTGAAGCTTTCTTT. The encoded protein is CASSVEGQLNTEAFF. Full variable domain (outside the CDR3, taken from reference TRBV9 and TRBJ1-1): DSGVTQTPKHLITATGQRVTLRCSPRSGDLSVYWYQQSLDQGLQFLIQYYNGEERAKGNILERFSAQQFPDLHSELNLSSLELGDSALYFCASSVEGQLNTEAFFGQGTRLTVV.

This clone was counted a few times. This chain connects TRBV30 to TRBJ1-5; D is ambiguous. Trimming cost V 0 bases and J 7 bases, with 10 bases left between them. This CDR3 is 13 amino acids long. CDR1 is GTSNPN, CDR2 SVGIG, per germline (reference sequence). The CDR3 protein is CAWSVRAGQPQHF. CDR3 bases: TGTGCCTGGAGTGTCCGGGCTGGGCAGCCCCAGCATTTT. The whole variable domain, filled in from reference TRBV30 and TRBJ1-5, reads SQTIHQWPATLVQPVGSPLSLECTVEGTSNPNLYWYRQAAGRGLQLLFYSVGIGQISSEVPQNLSASRPQDRQFILSSKKLLLSDSGFYLCAWSVRAGQPQHFGDGTRLSIL.

This clone has more than one count but fewer than ten. The chain couples TRBV5-8 to TRBJ2-7; no reliable D call. Trimming removed 2 bases from V and 3 bases from J, with 9 bases in between. In germline, CDR1 is SGHTS, CDR2 YDEGEE. The CDR3 totals 13 residues. The chain's CDR3 is CASSLGQVYEQYF. Written as DNA, the CDR3 is TGTGCCAGCAGCTTAGGCCAGGTCTACGAGCAGTACTTC.

The chain couples TRBV30 to TRBJ2-2; D may be TRBD1 (5 bases). V lost 0 bases and J lost 5, with 13 bases in between. Germline V lookup: CDR1 GTSNPN, CDR2 SVGIG (reference sequence). The CDR3 totals 15 residues. CDR3 region: CAWSVVGRATGELFF. CDR3 nucleotides: TGTGCCTGGAGTGTAGTTGGCAGGGCAACCGGGGAGCTGTTTTTT.

CDR3 nucleotide sequence: TGCAGCGTTAACACGAACACTGAAGCTTTCTTT. As protein: CSVNTNTEAFF. The chain carries TRBV29-1 and TRBJ1-1; D is uncertain. CDR1 SQVTM and CDR2 ANQGSEA come from the germline V gene. V lost 5 bases to trimming and J lost 1 base, with 5 bases between them. The CDR3 loop spans 11 amino acids.

A note on this clone: The identical CDR3 is also encoded by other nucleotide sequences in the sample. The CDR3 region is CASRLGNTEAFF. The CDR3 nucleotides read TGCGCCAGCAGACTCGGGAACACTGAAGCTTTCTTT. This chain links TRBV4-1 with TRBJ1-1; D unclear. The CDR3 is made up of 12 amino acids. V was cut by 6 bases and J by 1 base, with 6 bases left in between. The germline V gene encodes CDR1 MGHRA and CDR2 YSYEKL.